This is a list of T cell receptor beta chains from one sample in a study of T cell clonotyping in hematopoietic cell transplantation. Data came from immunoSEQ multiplex PCR; TCRdb stores just in-frame clones and leaves some out. Among some 29,000 clones listed, about 74% were seen once. Here the sequenced sample was peripheral blood mononuclear cells, taken before stem cell transplant. The receptors here all came from a woman younger than 45 with chronic myeloid leukemia. Some clones in this sample may be carry-over from other donors' samples. Each CDR3 is given with its conserved first and last residue. A D gene is named only where the DNA matches it firmly. Rows may omit the clone size; those that give it use once, few, many or a size class.

D gene	clone size	V gene	J gene	CDR3 DNA	CDR3 protein
TRBD1	few	TRBV11-2	TRBJ1-1	TGTGCCAGCAGCTTATGGACAGGGAACACTGAAGCTTTCTTT	CASSLWTGNTEAFF
TRBD2	.	TRBV4-3	TRBJ2-3	TGCGCCAGCAGCCAAGATAGGAAAATAGCGGGACCCACAGATACGCAGTATTTT	CASSQDRKIAGPTDTQYF
.	.	TRBV7-2	TRBJ2-2	TGTGCCAGCAGCTTCCAGGCCACCGGGGAGCTGTTTTTT	CASSFQATGELFF
.	.	TRBV25-1	TRBJ2-4	TGTGCCAGCAGTGAATATAGACCGCCGCTGAACATTCAGTACTTC	CASSEYRPPLNIQYF
.	few	TRBV10-3	TRBJ1-5	TGTGCCATCAGGGGGAGCAATCAGCCCCAGCATTTT	CAIRGSNQPQHF
.	.	TRBV2	TRBJ2-5	TGTGCCAGCAGCCTGACCCCTATTCAAGAGACCCAGTACTTC	CASSLTPIQETQYF
.	.	TRBV4-1	TRBJ1-2	TGCGCCAGCAGCCATACGGGGGGTTGGGGCTACACCTTC	CASSHTGGWGYTF
TRBD1	.	TRBV27	TRBJ1-1	TGTGCCAGCAGTTCCTACGGACAGGAGTTCTGGGCCGACACTGAAGCTTTCTTT	CASSSYGQEFWADTEAFF
.	.	TRBV30	TRBJ2-7	TGTGCCTGGAGTGGATACTACGAGCAGTACTTC	CAWSGYYEQYF
.	medium-sized	TRBV19	TRBJ2-1	TGTGCCAGTAGTATAACCGCCACCTACAATGAGCAGTTCTTC	CASSITATYNEQFF
.	few	TRBV29-1	TRBJ1-1	TGCAGCGTTGAATCCCCTAGCCCAGATCGCACTGAAGCTTTCTTT	CSVESPSPDRTEAFF
.	.	TRBV4-1	TRBJ1-1	TGCGCCAGCAGCCAAGCTTTTGAGGGACTCCGCTCGAACACTGAAGCTTTCTTT	CASSQAFEGLRSNTEAFF
.	.	TRBV19	TRBJ1-1	TGTGCCAGTAGTATCCGAGGCAGTAAGACTGAAGCTTTCTTT	CASSIRGSKTEAFF
TRBD1	.	TRBV6-6	TRBJ1-6	TGTGCCAGCAGTTACGAGGGGGCCAATTCACCCCTCCACTTT	CASSYEGANSPLHF
.	few	TRBV25-1	TRBJ2-2	TGTGCCAGCAGTACCGGGACGAACACCGGGGAGCTGTTTTTT	CASSTGTNTGELFF
.	.	TRBV28	TRBJ2-1	TGTGCCAGCAGTTTATCCAGGAATGAGCAGTTCTTC	CASSLSRNEQFF
.	.	TRBV7-2	TRBJ2-5	TGTGCCAGCAGCCTTATGGGGCTAGGGGAGACCCAGTACTTC	CASSLMGLGETQYF
.	.	TRBV6-1	TRBJ1-6	TGTGCCAGCAGTGCCCCCCGGGGAAGGGGTTCACCCCTCCACTTT	CASSAPRGRGSPLHF
.	.	TRBV7-2	TRBJ2-2	TGTGCCAGCAGCTTAGCATGGGACCGGGAGCTGTTTTTT	CASSLAWDRELFF
TRBD2	.	TRBV19	TRBJ2-7	TGTTCCAGTAGTCCCGGGACTAGCGCACTGTACGAGCAGTACTTC	CSSSPGTSALYEQYF
TRBD1	.	TRBV5-1	TRBJ1-3	TGCGCCAGCAGCGGGACAGGAACTGGAAACACCATATATTTT	CASSGTGTGNTIYF
TRBD1	.	TRBV7-2	TRBJ1-2	TGTGCCAGCAGGGGACAGGGCGCTGGTCGTACCGCAGTCTATGGCTACACCTTC	CASRGQGAGRTAVYGYTF
.	.	TRBV4-3	TRBJ1-5	TGCGCCAGCAGCCAAGAAGCGGGCAGGGCGAATCAGCCCCAGCATTTT	CASSQEAGRANQPQHF
TRBD1	once	TRBV5-1	TRBJ1-2	TGCGCCAGCAGCTTGGACGCACAGGGGGTGGGCTACACCTTC	CASSLDAQGVGYTF
.	.	TRBV5-1	TRBJ2-5	TGCGCCAGCAGCTTCATCCCGGGGGGCACCGAGACCCAGTACTTC	CASSFIPGGTETQYF